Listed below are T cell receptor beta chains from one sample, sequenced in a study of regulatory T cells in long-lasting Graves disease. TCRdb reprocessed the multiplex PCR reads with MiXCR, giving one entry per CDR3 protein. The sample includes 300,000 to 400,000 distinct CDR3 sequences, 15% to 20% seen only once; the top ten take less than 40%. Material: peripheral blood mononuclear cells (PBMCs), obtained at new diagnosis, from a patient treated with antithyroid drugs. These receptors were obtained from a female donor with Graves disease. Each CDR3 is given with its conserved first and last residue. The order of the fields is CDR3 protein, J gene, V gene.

CDR3: CASSLTRLPYEQYF; J: TRBJ2-7; V: TRBV11-2
CDR3: CASSLGLSGTGFNNEQFF; J: TRBJ2-1; V: TRBV5-1
CDR3: CASSEYRLGSYEQYF; J: TRBJ2-7; V: TRBV6-1
CDR3: CASSLGDRYNEQFF; J: TRBJ2-1; V: TRBV12-3/TRBV12-4
CDR3: CASSFRTSGSDTQYF; J: TRBJ2-3; V: TRBV5-6
CDR3: CASSLGTGGPSTGELFF; J: TRBJ2-2; V: TRBV28
CDR3: CASSDSYNQPQHF; J: TRBJ1-5; V: TRBV28
CDR3: CASSQAPDQETQYF; J: TRBJ2-5; V: TRBV4-2
CDR3: CASSPRSLNEQFF; J: TRBJ2-1; V: TRBV14
CDR3: CASTVTSGRSGEQYF; J: TRBJ2-7; V: TRBV2
CDR3: CASAHGTVGAFF; J: TRBJ1-1; V: TRBV12-3/TRBV12-4
CDR3: CASSLARGINTGELFF; J: TRBJ2-2; V: TRBV7-9
CDR3: CASSLAQGIHYEQYF; J: TRBJ2-7; V: TRBV5-1
CDR3: CASSLDFFENTIYF; J: TRBJ1-3; V: TRBV11-2
CDR3: CASMEGPLYEQYF; J: TRBJ2-7; V: TRBV12-5
CDR3: CATSDLGQGSSNEQFF; J: TRBJ2-1; V: TRBV24-1
CDR3: CASSLAPAGANIQYF; J: TRBJ2-4; V: TRBV7-9
CDR3: CASGSGAGVGWELFF; J: TRBJ2-2; V: TRBV2
CDR3: CASSPLSAGVYGNQPQHF; J: TRBJ1-5; V: TRBV27
CDR3: CASRRLGNEQFF; J: TRBJ2-1; V: TRBV12-3/TRBV12-4
CDR3: CASSTQGDGYTF; J: TRBJ1-2; V: TRBV6-1
CDR3: CASSLMGASQETQYF; J: NA; V: TRBV7-2
CDR3: CASREVTSDEQYF; J: TRBJ2-7; V: TRBV2
CDR3: CASSLGQRGRYTGELFF; J: TRBJ2-2; V: TRBV12-3/TRBV12-4
CDR3: CATTAGRGRTDTQYF; J: TRBJ2-3; V: TRBV15